These 14 T cell receptor beta chains came from one sample sequenced in a study of CD8 T cells in ankylosing spondylitis. TCRdb reprocessed the 5' RACE reads via MiXCR and lists one record per CDR3 protein. The sample comprises around 320,000 distinct CDR3 sequences, less than 25% of which are singletons, and 3.5% rests with the top ten. The specimen sequenced was blood, either unsorted or a sorted T cell fraction (not recorded which). All receptors derive from a female donor with ankylosing spondylitis or in good health (not recorded which).

The gene calls are TRBV20-1 and TRBJ2-1; possibly TRBD2 for D (6 bases). Germline-derived CDR1 and CDR2 are DFQATT and SNEGSKA (reference sequence). The CDR3 loop spans 16 amino acids. The V and J ends lost 4 bases and 5 bases respectively, with 21 bases between them. The CDR3 reads CSATPLPGLANNEQFF. Written as DNA, the CDR3 is TGCAGTGCTACCCCTTTACCGGGACTGGCCAACAATGAGCAGTTCTTC.

The J gene is TRBJ2-7, the V gene TRBV20-1, with 7 bases lining up with TRBD1. Germline values: CDR1 DFQATT, CDR2 SNEGSKA (reference sequence). This CDR3 has 15 amino acids. The J segment lost 6 bases and the V segment lost 1 base, leaving 12 bases of the junction unmatched. The CDR3 loop is CSARAPSTGYGEQYF. The CDR3 region has the DNA TGCAGTGCTAGAGCCCCGTCGACAGGGTATGGCGAGCAGTACTTC.

This rearrangement joins TRBV5-1 to TRBJ1-1; D unresolved. The CDR3 runs 16 residues. CDR1 SGHRS and CDR2 YFSETQ come from the germline V gene. The V gene lost 5 bases and the J gene lost 0 bases, with 17 bases spanning the gap. The CDR3 loop is CASSEGARVLNTEAFF. CDR3 nucleotide sequence: TGCGCCAGCAGTGAGGGCGCGAGGGTGCTGAACACTGAAGCTTTCTTT.

The chain couples TRBV20-1 to TRBJ2-1; D is possibly TRBD1 (6 bases). Trimming removed 3 bases at V and 0 bases at J, with 12 bases between. There are 15 residues in the CDR3. CDR1 is DFQATT, CDR2 SNEGSKA, per germline (reference sequence). The CDR3 DNA reads as TGCAGTGCTAGCCGACAGGAGTACTCCTACAATGAGCAGTTCTTC. This encodes CSASRQEYSYNEQFF.

This clonotype came up many times. The chain joins TRBV12-3 or TRBV12-4 to TRBJ1-6; D is unresolved. V was shortened by 6 bases and J by 12 bases, with 15 bases between the two germline ends. The CDR3 spans 13 residues. DNA of the CDR3: TGTGCCAGCAGCTCCCGGACGGACCTACCCCTCCACTTT. Residues: CASSSRTDLPLHF.

Ten or more counts support this clonotype. The chain couples TRBV11-2 to TRBJ2-7; the match to TRBD2 covers 14 bases. J lost 4 bases, V lost 5 bases, and 13 bases had no gene match. CDR1 and CDR2 (germline): SGHAT, FQNNGV. The CDR3 has 18 amino acids. The CDR3 protein is CASSITGTSGSLTYEQYF. The CDR3 nucleotides are TGTGCCAGCAGCATAACCGGGACTAGCGGGAGCCTTACGTACGAGCAGTACTTC.

This clonotype was observed at least ten times. This chain links TRBV12-3 or TRBV12-4 with TRBJ1-1; no firm D call. V was clipped by 6 bases and J by 2 bases, with 10 bases between them. The CDR3 runs 13 residues. This CDR3 reads CASRLSSNTEAFF. CDR3 coding DNA: TGTGCCAGCAGATTATCCAGTAACACTGAAGCTTTCTTT.

The chain is built from TRBV6-2 or TRBV6-3 and TRBJ1-2; the match to TRBD1 covers 7 bases. CDR1 and CDR2 (germline): MNHEY, SVGEGT. CDR3 length: 13 amino acids. The junction had 8 bases not matched to a gene; V was cut back by 5 bases and J by 8 bases. Written as DNA, the CDR3 is TGTGCCAGCAGTCCCTACAGGGGTAGCGGCTACACCTTC. Protein sequence: CASSPYRGSGYTF.

The J gene is TRBJ2-1, the V gene TRBV20-1, with D tentatively TRBD1 (5 bases). Per germline, CDR1 DFQATT and CDR2 SNEGSKA (reference sequence). With 5 bases removed from V and 10 bases from J, the gap between germline ends came to 15 bases. The CDR3 is 12 residues long. CDR3 DNA: TGCAGTGCTCGAAGGGGCGGCCAGGAGCAGTTCTTC. It is translated as CSARRGGQEQFF.

The chain links TRBV7-2 to TRBJ2-5; D assignment may be TRBD1 or TRBD2 (5 bases each). CDR3 size: 13 residues. Per germline, CDR1 SGHTA and CDR2 FQGNSA. V lost 5 bases, J lost 4 bases, and 11 bases lay in between. CDR3 sequence: CASSRDLLETQYF. DNA of the CDR3: TGTGCCAGCAGCCGGGACCTACTAGAGACCCAGTACTTC.

V gene TRBV7-2 combines with J gene TRBJ2-6; a possible D gene is TRBD2 (5 bases). CDR1 is SGHTA and CDR2 is FQGNSA in the germline V gene. Trimming stripped 2 bases from V and 0 bases from J, with 11 bases between. The CDR3 runs to 17 residues. The CDR3 DNA reads as TGTGCCAGCAGCTTACCCGTGGCGGGCTCTGGGGCCAACGTCCTGACTTTC. It yields the protein CASSLPVAGSGANVLTF.

This clonotype appeared a few times. The chain couples TRBV5-1 to TRBJ2-3, with TRBD2 matching over 7 bases. The ends lost 4 bases at V and 4 bases at J; junction bases unmatched: 9. The CDR3 length is 15 residues. Germline V lookup: CDR1 SGHRS, CDR2 YFSETQ. CDR3 in DNA: TGCGCCAGCAGCCAGCCGGGCGGGAGACCAGATACGCAGTATTTT. Amino acids: CASSQPGGRPDTQYF.

The chain has TRBV7-8 and TRBJ2-2; 7 nucleotides agree with TRBD2. This CDR3 comprises 13 residues. Germline-derived CDR1 and CDR2 are SGHVS and FQNEAQ. V was pared by 7 bases and J by 7 bases, with 6 bases of the junction left unmatched. The CDR3: CASTLREGGELFF. The CDR3 bases are TGTGCCAGCACCCTAAGGGAGGGCGGGGAGCTGTTTTTT.

This chain uses TRBV5-1 with TRBJ2-3; perhaps TRBD2 as D (6 bases). This CDR3 spans 15 amino acids. Germline loops: CDR1 SGHRS, CDR2 YFSETQ. V lost 2 bases and J lost 3, with 13 bases in between. In DNA form, the CDR3 reads TGCGCCAGCAGCTTCCCGGGAGTGAGGACAGATACGCAGTATTTT. Translation gives CASSFPGVRTDTQYF.